Given below is one TCR beta chain in context. These data come from a study of blood T cell repertoires in COVID-19. On the study more broadly: Samples of COVID-19 (acute and convalescent) were obtained from the United States, Italy and Spain. T cells, B-cell-depleted T cells, or PBMCs supplied cDNA or gDNA.

This CDR3 is built from 16 residues. V was clipped by 5 bases and J by 6 bases; unmatched bases: 6. The V gene's germline CDR1 is LGHDT and CDR2 YNNKEL (reference sequence). How the authors handled the data: Scientists estimated how many nucleated cells there were by amplifying reference gene primers. Some clones are missing from TCRdb's copy, which holds only in-frame ones; the method was immunoSEQ multiplex PCR. V, J and clone size derive from that table, while D and trimming were established from the DNA sequence. The sample has 20,000 to 25,000 clones; 60% to 85% are singletons. The chain is built from TRBV3-1 (or the pseudogene TRBV3-2) and TRBJ2-1, with TRBD2 matching 14 bases. The receptor was isolated from a man aged 55 to 70 with active COVID-19. Source material: peripheral blood. CDR3 loop: CASSSGTSGRSNEQFF. The CDR3 DNA is TGTGCCAGCAGCTCCGGGACTAGCGGGAGAAGCAATGAGCAGTTCTTC.